This T cell receptor (beta chain) was sequenced in a study of beta chain features in type 1 diabetes (dated by TCRdb to the late 2010s). For context, the study as a whole: Patients and healthy donors did not differ in mean age, gender distribution, total cell number or subset yield. In the study, TCRB repertoires of sorted circulating CD4+ T cell subsets from recently diagnosed type 1 diabetes patients were compared with those of matched healthy donors. Naive and central memory subsets were obtained from all 30 or so donors, but regulatory and stem cell-like memory subsets were isolated from only 8 patients and about eight healthy donors. A total of around 110,000,000 sorted cells were examined across all samples, and RNA yield correlated strongly with the number of cells per subset.

Spanning cysteine to phenylalanine, the CDR3 consists of 16 amino acids. Only the CDR3 part of the read is kept: 48 bases, read in frame from the first base. CDR1 and CDR2 (SEHNR, FQNEAQ) derive from the germline V gene (reference sequence). Trimming costs V 5 bases and J 5 bases, and their ends lie 21 bases apart. The High Capacity cDNA Reverse Transcription Kit was used to reverse transcribe all of the isolated RNA, meaning that expressed TCRB transcripts were what got sequenced. Deep immunoSEQ sequencing was performed on naive, central memory and regulatory T cell samples, with an average of about 3.57 million total reads per sample. Sorted cells were lysed in RLT buffer, and RNA was extracted using DNase-treated RNeasy Micro or Mini kits according to cell number. To prevent cross-contamination, each cell subset was processed individually, whereas patient and healthy donor samples were processed jointly. The immunoSEQ multiplex PCR was used to amplify TCRB sequences from cDNA, yielding 87-bp fragments that span the CDR3 region. Sequencing of the amplicons was performed on the Illumina HiSeq platform. The authors' pipeline ran thus. Synthetic template baselines were used to correct PCR bias computationally, reads within Hamming distance 2 were collapsed, and singletons that could not be merged were discarded. Reads were aligned against IMGT so that V, D and J genes, CDR3 length and insertions or deletions at six rearrangement sites could be assigned. Within each subset, clonotype counts were normalized to the number of sorted cells before true diversity and Gini coefficients were calculated with the tcR R package. The overlap coefficient, calculated on TCRB nucleotide sequences, was used to quantify repertoire sharing. The table comes from immuneACCESS by way of TCRdb, which keeps in-frame sequences with V and J called. Part of the clones is missing from these tables; in studies checked, under half for an unresolved V gene and the rest for unknown reasons. V, J and clone size reflect that table, while D and trimming were determined from the DNA. This sample is represented by some 370,000 clones; about 10% of them were singletons. The ten most abundant clones make up about 0.64% of the sample.

Each donor gave one peripheral blood draw, averaging approximately 120 mL, which was collected into heparinised tubes. A BD FACSAria II was used to sort naive, central memory, regulatory and stem cell-like memory CD4+ T cells with a panel that included CD45RO, CCR7, CD25, CD127, CD95 and CD27. A purity above 95% was achieved for all sorted populations. Right away, PBMCs were isolated by Lymphoprep density gradient centrifugation and were stained directly, with no culture step. To minimize batch effects, samples were stained and sorted in pairs, one healthy donor with one patient per experiment. This clone has just a few counts. Its cognate antigen has yet to be identified. No much larger clone exists at a distance of one base, and base qualities are not known. Summary of the overall study and its limitations: Type 1 diabetes patients showed a moderate but significant shortening of TCRB CDR3 length in all four CD4+ subsets. Naive, central memory and regulatory TCRB repertoires appeared to be more alike among patients than among healthy donors. Because the HLA sub-analyses included only small numbers of individuals, any influence of HLA type on TCRB rearrangement was left unresolved. Fewer insertions and more nucleotide deletions at VDJ recombination sites were observed in patients with type 1 diabetes, implying thymic rearrangement abnormalities. Because cDNA rather than genomic DNA was sequenced, highly expressing activated cells could have been over-represented, although no difference in activation and CD3 levels was found between groups. PCR might favor shorter templates, but patient and control samples were amplified and corrected together, so any skew would affect both groups equally.

The specimen was central memory CD4+ T cells from blood. The chain is made from TRBV7-9 and TRBJ1-2; TRBD1 is perhaps the D gene, given 6 matching bases. The TCR originated in a young man with type 1 diabetes. The bases read TGTGCCAGCAGCCTGAAGGACAGCTTTTACTCATATGGCTACACCTTC. Its amino acids are CASSLKDSFYSYGYTF.